This T cell receptor beta chain was captured in a study of blood T cell repertoires in COVID-19. Across the whole study: COVID-19 samples from acute and convalescent phases originated in the United States, Italy and Spain.

Looked up from germline, CDR1 is SGHVS and CDR2 is FQNEAQ. There are 15 residues in the CDR3. The trim removed 10 bases at V and 2 bases at J, leaving 9 bases unmatched. In the study's own analysis: Reference gene primer amplification in the assay estimated nucleated cell counts. Measured with immunoSEQ multiplex PCR; TCRdb has only the in-frame clones, and not every one. V and J calls and clone size are given by that table; D and trimming were obtained from the DNA. The table lists about 200,000 clones, 87% of them singletons. Sequencing was done on a sample of peripheral blood. The gene calls are TRBV7-8 and TRBJ2-3; 10 bases agree with TRBD2. The TCR comes from a man between 40 and 49 years old with active or convalescent COVID-19. The CDR3 loop reads CATGSGGSITDTQYF. The CDR3 region has the DNA TGTGCCACGGGTAGCGGGGGGTCTATCACAGATACGCAGTATTTT.